This section outlines one TCR beta chain sequence together with its context. Its specificity is unknown. The data stem from a study of cytomegalovirus exposure and HLA in healthy donors. Study-level points and caveats: The authors listed 164 TCR beta chains as cytomegalovirus-associated. Many donors carried some public TCRs, although rarity characterized most TCR sequences.

Only in-frame clones appear in the TCRdb table, and some are missing; sequencing was by immunoSEQ multiplex PCR. This sample has about 130,000 clones; about 88% occur once, and the top ten carry roughly 1.2%. The germline CDR1 and CDR2 sequences are MDHEN and SYDVKM. This CDR3 contains 15 residues. Trimming cost V 6 bases and J 2 bases, with 14 bases left between them. The chain employs TRBV28 and TRBJ1-3, with a weak D call TRBD1 (6 bases). Sequenced sample: PBMCs. The source of this sequence is a woman aged 18-29 years in good health and CMV-seronegative. Here the CDR3 reads CASRKRGGTGNTIYF. DNA of the CDR3: TGTGCCAGCAGAAAAAGGGGGGGGACTGGAAACACCATATATTTT.